What follows is one TCR beta chain and its context. The CDR3 runs 16 residues. The germline CDR1 and CDR2 sequences are KGHSH and LQKENI. V was clipped by 2 bases and J by 4 bases; unmatched bases: 5. Per the original data handling: Researchers report that nucleated cell counts were estimated from reference gene primer amplification. TCRdb's copy holds only in-frame clones and misses some; the assay was immunoSEQ multiplex PCR. Clone size and V and J calls were adopted from that table, with D and trimming inferred from the DNA. Here the sample spans about 400,000 clones, more than 75% being singletons. The data were obtained in a study of blood T cell repertoires in COVID-19. Study at large: Italy, Spain and the United States were the sources of the convalescent and acute COVID-19 samples.

The participants were between about 18 and 90 years old and came from under 25 US areas. Cohorts were assigned according to the clinical history that participants reported. Source material: PBMCs or T cells enriched from blood (not recorded which). The sequence was obtained from a woman in her twenties or thirties who had recovered from COVID-19. This rearrangement joins TRBV18 to TRBJ2-2, with TRBD1 matching 9 bases. The CDR3 loop reads CASSPGTGRSTGELFF. The CDR3 DNA sequence: TGTGCCAGCTCACCAGGGACAGGGAGAAGCACCGGGGAGCTGTTTTTT.